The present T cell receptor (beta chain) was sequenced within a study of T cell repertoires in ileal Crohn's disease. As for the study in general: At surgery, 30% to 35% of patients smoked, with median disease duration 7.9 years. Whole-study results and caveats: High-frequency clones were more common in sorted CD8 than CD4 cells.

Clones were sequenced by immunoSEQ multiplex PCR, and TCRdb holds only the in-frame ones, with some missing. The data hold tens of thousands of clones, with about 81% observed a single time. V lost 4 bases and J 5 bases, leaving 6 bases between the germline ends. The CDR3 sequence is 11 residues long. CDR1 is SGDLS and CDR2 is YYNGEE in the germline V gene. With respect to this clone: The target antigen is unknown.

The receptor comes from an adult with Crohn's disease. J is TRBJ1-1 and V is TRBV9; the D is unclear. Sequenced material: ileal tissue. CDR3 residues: CASSTGTEAFF. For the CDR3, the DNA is TGTGCCAGCAGCACGGGGACTGAAGCTTTCTTT.